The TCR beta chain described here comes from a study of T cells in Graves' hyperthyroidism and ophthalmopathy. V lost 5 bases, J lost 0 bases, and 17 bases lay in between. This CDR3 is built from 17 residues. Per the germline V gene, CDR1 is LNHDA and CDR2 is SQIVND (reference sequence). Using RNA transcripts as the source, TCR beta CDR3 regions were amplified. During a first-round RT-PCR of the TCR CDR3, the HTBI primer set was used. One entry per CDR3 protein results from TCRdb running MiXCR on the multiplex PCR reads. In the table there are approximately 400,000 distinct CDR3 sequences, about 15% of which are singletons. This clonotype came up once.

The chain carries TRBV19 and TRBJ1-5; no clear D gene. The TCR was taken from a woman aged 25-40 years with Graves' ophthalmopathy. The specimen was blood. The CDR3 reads CASSARPIRNSNQPQHF. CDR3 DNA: TGTGCCAGTAGTGCCCGCCCTATCAGAAATAGCAATCAGCCCCAGCATTTT.